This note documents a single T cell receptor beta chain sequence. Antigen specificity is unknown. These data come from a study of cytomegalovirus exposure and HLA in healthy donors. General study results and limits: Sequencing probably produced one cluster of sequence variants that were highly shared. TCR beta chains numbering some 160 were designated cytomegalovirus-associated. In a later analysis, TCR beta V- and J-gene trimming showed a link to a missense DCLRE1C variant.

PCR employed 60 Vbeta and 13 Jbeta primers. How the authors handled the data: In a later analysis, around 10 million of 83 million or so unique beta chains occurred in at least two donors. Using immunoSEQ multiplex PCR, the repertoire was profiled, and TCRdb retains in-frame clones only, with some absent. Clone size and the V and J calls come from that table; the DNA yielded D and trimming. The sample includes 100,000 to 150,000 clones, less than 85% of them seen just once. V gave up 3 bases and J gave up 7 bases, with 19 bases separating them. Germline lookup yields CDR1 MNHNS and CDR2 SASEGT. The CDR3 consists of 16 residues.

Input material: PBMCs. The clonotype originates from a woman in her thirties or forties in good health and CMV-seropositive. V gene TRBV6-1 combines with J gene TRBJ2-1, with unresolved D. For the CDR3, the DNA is TGTGCCAGCAGTGATACCTTCGACCCAAGCGTGAATGAGCAGTTCTTC. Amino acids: CASSDTFDPSVNEQFF.